What follows is one TCR beta chain and its context. Its target is unknown. This specimen comes from a study of Ad26.COV2.S vaccination and SARS-CoV-2 variants. Study observations and caveats: Non-spike TCR breadth showed similarity between vaccine and placebo recipients. Spike-specific responses of CD8+ and CD4+ T cells were reported to display substantial breadth after vaccination.

The protocol was immunoSEQ multiplex PCR, while the TCRdb copy is restricted to in-frame clones and leaves out a portion. The table includes around 250,000 clones, roughly 87% detected once. This sample's treatment: roughly 19 received Ad26.COV2.S at low or high dose, single or two shots; about 5 received placebo; per-sample allocation not given. Following the first vaccine or placebo injection, samples were taken on day 63. The length of the CDR3 is 13 residues. Germline loops: CDR1 SEHNR, CDR2 FQNEAQ (reference sequence). V shed 4 bases and J shed 9 bases, with 16 bases lying between them. The clonotype originates from a person between 18 and 59 years old who received the Ad26.COV2.S COVID-19 vaccine or a placebo. The specimen was peripheral blood, collected in a trial of Ad26.COV2.S vaccine versus placebo. This chain connects TRBV7-9 to TRBJ2-7; D gene unclear. The CDR3 nucleotides read TGTGCCAGCAGCTCTGGAAGCTCGTTTGTGCAGTACGTC. Its protein is CASSSGSSFVQYV.